Each of the 5 T cell receptor beta chains below was sequenced from the same sample in a study of blood T cell repertoires in COVID-19. Some clones are missing from TCRdb's copy, which holds only in-frame ones; the method was immunoSEQ multiplex PCR. The profile shows about 390,000 clones, around 87% of them singletons. The sequenced material came from PBMCs or T cells enriched from blood (not recorded which). The origin of the receptors is a woman between 45 and 65 years old who had recovered from COVID-19.

The chain joins TRBV5-1 to TRBJ2-7; D is unclear. Trimming stripped 3 bases from V and 3 bases from J, with 10 bases between. This CDR3 contains 13 residues. The germline gives CDR1 SGHRS, CDR2 YFSETQ. The CDR3 sequence is CASSSQARYEQYF. CDR3 coding DNA: TGCGCCAGCAGCTCTCAGGCCCGCTACGAGCAGTACTTC.

The DNA for the CDR3 is TGTGCCACCAGCAGAGAGAGGGGACTAGCAATACCGACAGTCCGAGTCGGGGAGCTGTTTTTT. It encodes CATSRERGLAIPTVRVGELFF. This chain links TRBV15 with TRBJ2-2, with TRBD2 identical over 9 bases. The V segment lost 0 bases and the J segment 7 bases; nucleotides outside the gene matches: 21. Per the germline V gene, CDR1 is LNHNV and CDR2 is YYDKDF (reference sequence). The CDR3 totals 21 residues.

The chain couples TRBV5-1 to TRBJ1-5; possible D gene TRBD1, 6 bases. The CDR3 has 17 amino acids. Trimming removed 4 bases from V and 0 bases from J, with 17 bases in between. CDR1 SGHRS and CDR2 YFSETQ come from the germline V gene. The DNA for the CDR3 is TGCGCCAGCAGCCGAAGGGACACCTCCCGTAGCAATCAGCCCCAGCATTTT. This codes for CASSRRDTSRSNQPQHF.

V gene TRBV5-5 combines with J gene TRBJ1-5, with TRBD1 identical over 8 bases. CDR3 length: 13 amino acids. V was pared by 3 bases and J by 6 bases, with 2 bases of the junction left unmatched. The germline gives CDR1 SGHKS, CDR2 YYEKEE (reference sequence). The CDR3 protein is CASSSDRGQPQHF. CDR3 nucleotides: TGTGCCAGCAGCTCAGACAGGGGTCAGCCCCAGCATTTT.

V is TRBV10-3 and J is TRBJ2-3; 8 nucleotides agree with TRBD1. This CDR3 region has 13 residues. The trim removed 10 bases at V and 1 base at J, leaving 4 bases unmatched. Germline V lookup: CDR1 ENHRY, CDR2 SYGVKD. Here the CDR3 reads CATETGGTDTQYF. CDR3 sequence (DNA): TGTGCCACCGAGACAGGGGGCACAGATACGCAGTATTTT.